What follows is one T cell receptor beta chain and its context. Its antigen remains unidentified. This sample was taken from a study of shared clonotypes between healthy human individuals. Study results and limitations: The small donor group covered limited genetic and exposure diversity.

In germline, CDR1 is MDHEN, CDR2 SYDVKM. J gave up 4 bases and V 5 bases, and 13 bases lay outside the gene matches. The CDR3 contains 16 residues. The material for each subset, its genomic DNA, was split evenly across several immunoSEQ plates. The authors sequenced unsorted PBMC DNA on ten immunoSEQ deep assay plates. Libraries were prepared by immunoSEQ multiplex PCR; TCRdb keeps only in-frame clonotypes and omits some of them. The sample lists fewer than 650,000 clones, around 78% occurring once. The V gene is TRBV28, the J gene TRBJ2-7; 8 bases map to TRBD1. Material: PBMCs. The TCR comes from a woman aged 40 to 50 in good health. Some clones in this sample may be carry-over from other donors' samples. The CDR3 DNA reads TGTGCCAGCAGTCCGTCCGGGACAGGTGGTCTGTACGAGCAGTACTTC. Protein product: CASSPSGTGGLYEQYF.